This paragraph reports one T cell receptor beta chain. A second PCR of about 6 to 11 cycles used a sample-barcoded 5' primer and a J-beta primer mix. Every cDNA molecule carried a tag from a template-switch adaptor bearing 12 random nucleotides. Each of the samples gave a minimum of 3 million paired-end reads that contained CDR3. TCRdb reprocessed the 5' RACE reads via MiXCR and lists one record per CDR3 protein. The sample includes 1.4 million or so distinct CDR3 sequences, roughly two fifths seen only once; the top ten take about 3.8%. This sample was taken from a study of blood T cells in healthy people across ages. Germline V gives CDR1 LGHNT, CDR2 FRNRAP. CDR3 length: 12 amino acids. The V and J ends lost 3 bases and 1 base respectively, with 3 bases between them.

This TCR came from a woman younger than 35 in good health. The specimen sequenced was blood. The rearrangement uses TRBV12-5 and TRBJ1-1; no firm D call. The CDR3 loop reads CASGLWNTEAFF. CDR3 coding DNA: TGTGCTAGTGGTTTATGGAACACTGAAGCTTTCTTT.